These 19 T cell receptor beta chains came from one sample sequenced in a study of cytomegalovirus exposure and HLA in healthy donors. Clones were sequenced by immunoSEQ multiplex PCR, and TCRdb holds only the in-frame ones, with some missing. The profile shows 130,000 or so clones, just under 90% of them singletons. Source material: PBMCs. The receptors were sampled from a man between 25 and 39 years old in good health and CMV-seronegative.

The chain uses TRBV6-5 and TRBJ1-1; TRBD1 is a possible D gene (5 bases). The CDR3 is 15 amino acids. The germline V gene encodes CDR1 MNHEY and CDR2 SVGAGI. The V gene lost 0 bases and the J gene lost 5 bases, with 13 bases spanning the gap. In DNA form, the CDR3 reads TGTGCCAGCAGTTACTCGCACCAGGGTCTTACTGAAGCTTTCTTT. Its translation is CASSYSHQGLTEAFF.

The genes are TRBV10-1 and TRBJ1-5; no reliable D call. Per the germline V gene, CDR1 is WNHNN and CDR2 is SYGVQD (reference sequence). There are 16 residues in the CDR3. The ends were cut back, 2 bases at V and 3 bases at J, with 14 bases in the middle. CDR3 region: CASSEGSGRLNQPQHF. The CDR3, as DNA: TGCGCCAGCAGTGAGGGTTCCGGCAGGCTCAATCAGCCCCAGCATTTT.

V gene TRBV18 combines with J gene TRBJ2-7, with 8 bases lining up with TRBD1. The CDR3 loop spans 14 amino acids. Losses at the gene ends were 3 bases for V and 0 bases for J; bases not matched to a gene: 1. Germline loops: CDR1 KGHSH, CDR2 LQKENI. DNA for the CDR3: TGTGCCAGCTCACCCGACAGGGGCTCCTACGAGCAGTACTTC. Its protein product is CASSPDRGSYEQYF.

This chain links TRBV6-1 with TRBJ2-6; weak D call: TRBD1 (5 bases). This CDR3 region has 14 residues. The V gene's germline CDR1 is MNHNS and CDR2 SASEGT. Trimming removed 6 bases at V and 0 bases at J, with 6 bases between. The CDR3 reads CASRDISGANVLTF. CDR3 nucleotide sequence: TGTGCCAGCAGGGACATCTCTGGGGCCAACGTCCTGACTTTC.

The J gene is TRBJ2-2, the V gene TRBV2; tentatively, D is TRBD1 (6 bases). V lost 4 bases to trimming and J lost 0 bases, with 12 bases between them. The CDR3 has 16 amino acids. The V gene's germline CDR1 is SNHLY and CDR2 FYNNEI. The CDR3 DNA follows: TGTGCCAGCAGTGTACAGGGAAATACGAACACCGGGGAGCTGTTTTTT. Residues: CASSVQGNTNTGELFF.

The chain employs TRBV27 and TRBJ2-5; 8 positions agree with TRBD1. Unmatched junction bases numbered 10, after V lost 2 bases and J lost 2 bases. This CDR3 contains 17 residues. The V gene's germline CDR1 is MNHEY and CDR2 SMNVEV (reference sequence). CDR3 sequence (DNA): TGTGCCAGCAGTTTAATGTTTCCCCACAGGGGGCAAGAGACCCAGTACTTC. This translates into CASSLMFPHRGQETQYF.

This chain joins TRBV7-2 and TRBJ2-5, with 7 bases lining up with TRBD1. The junction had 7 bases not matched to a gene; V was cut back by 5 bases and J by 4 bases. CDR1 is SGHTA, CDR2 FQGNSA, per germline. The CDR3 loop spans 14 amino acids. The CDR3 DNA is TGTGCCAGCAGCCACCAGACAGGGAGAGAGACCCAGTACTTC. This encodes CASSHQTGRETQYF.

V and J are TRBV7-9 and TRBJ1-2, with 8 positions matching TRBD1. CDR1 and CDR2 (germline): SEHNR, FQNEAQ (reference sequence). CDR3 length: 14 residues. Trimming took 7 bases from V and 4 from J; bases not matched to a gene: 8. Written as DNA, the CDR3 is TGTGCCAGCACCCGAAACACAGGGGGCTATGGCTACACCTTC. Amino acid sequence: CASTRNTGGYGYTF.

The chain recombines TRBV6-1 with TRBJ1-5, with 7 bases matching TRBD1. Trimming cost V 5 bases and J 3 bases; bases outside gene matches: 4. The length of the CDR3 is 14 residues. The V gene's germline CDR1 is MNHNS and CDR2 SASEGT. This chain's CDR3 is CASSRQGANQPQHF. For the CDR3, the DNA is TGTGCCAGCAGTAGACAGGGTGCCAATCAGCCCCAGCATTTT.

The chain is built from TRBV19 and TRBJ2-7; TRBD1 aligns across 8 bases. Losses at the gene ends were 4 bases for V and 5 bases for J; bases not matched to a gene: 4. The V gene's germline CDR1 is LNHDA and CDR2 SQIVND (reference sequence). The CDR3 is 13 residues long. The CDR3 DNA sequence: TGTGCCAGTAGTACCTGGACAGGGAACGAGCAGTACTTC. Protein sequence: CASSTWTGNEQYF.

This chain uses TRBV7-9 with TRBJ1-1; 7 positions agree with TRBD1. The V gene's germline CDR1 is SEHNR and CDR2 FQNEAQ (reference sequence). The CDR3 extends over 17 amino acids. With V trimmed by 4 bases and J by 4 bases, 15 bases remained unmatched. The CDR3 nucleotides read TGTGCCAGCAGCTCTAGCTCCAGGGGGTGGGTGAGCACTGAAGCTTTCTTT. It encodes CASSSSSRGWVSTEAFF.

The chain carries TRBV28 and TRBJ1-1; TRBD1 might be the D (6 bases). Germline loops: CDR1 MDHEN, CDR2 SYDVKM. Trimming pared 5 bases from V and 5 bases from J, leaving 15 bases between. This CDR3 is built from 14 residues. The CDR3 loop is CASSPHTGQTEAFF. CDR3 DNA: TGTGCCAGCAGTCCTCATACAGGGCAGACTGAAGCTTTCTTT.

V usage is TRBV7-2 and J usage is TRBJ1-5; D is undetermined. V was shortened by 4 bases and J by 6 bases, with 13 bases between the two germline ends. From germline, CDR1 is SGHTA and CDR2 FQGNSA. This CDR3 region has 14 residues. The CDR3 reads CASSWRAFGQPQHF. CDR3 sequence (DNA): TGTGCCAGCAGCTGGAGGGCGTTTGGTCAGCCCCAGCATTTT.

The genes are TRBV9 and TRBJ2-3; 8 bases are a match to TRBD1. Germline CDR1 is SGDLS and CDR2 is YYNGEE. The CDR3 runs to 16 residues. J was trimmed by 5 bases and V by 3 bases; bases with no gene match: 11. The CDR3 is CASSAQGARNLDTQYF. In DNA form, the CDR3 reads TGTGCCAGCAGCGCCCAGGGGGCGCGTAATCTAGATACGCAGTATTTT.

To note about this clone: This same CDR3 is encoded by further DNA sequences in the sample. The chain has TRBV4-3 and TRBJ2-2; D possibly corresponds to TRBD2 (5 bases). Trimming removed 0 bases at V and 1 base at J, with 6 bases between. The CDR3 is made up of 15 amino acids. Germline V CDR1 and CDR2: LGHNA, YSLEER. Written as DNA, the CDR3 is TGCGCCAGCAGCCAAGATCGGGGGAACACCGGGGAGCTGTTTTTT. Protein sequence: CASSQDRGNTGELFF.

CDR3 sequence reads: CASSERGFGQPQHF. CDR3 DNA sequence: TGCGCCAGCAGTGAGCGGGGTTTCGGTCAGCCCCAGCATTTT. The chain combines TRBV10-1 with TRBJ1-5, with unresolved D. V lost 2 bases and J 6 bases, leaving 11 bases between the germline ends. Germline CDR1 is WNHNN and CDR2 is SYGVQD (reference sequence). The CDR3 is made up of 14 amino acids.

V is TRBV5-6 and J is TRBJ2-3; the match to TRBD2 covers 14 bases. V was pared by 5 bases and J by 0 bases, with 8 bases of the junction left unmatched. Germline CDR1 is SGHDT and CDR2 is YYEEEE. There are 18 residues in the CDR3. CDR3 bases: TGTGCCAGCAGGCCCGGACTAGCGGGGGGAACTAGCACAGATACGCAGTATTTT. It specifies CASRPGLAGGTSTDTQYF.

The rearrangement links TRBV2 to TRBJ1-5; TRBD1 matches at 10 bases. Trimming removed 6 bases from V and 2 bases from J; junction bases left unmatched: 4. The CDR3 spans 15 residues. The germline V gene encodes CDR1 SNHLY and CDR2 FYNNEI. The CDR3 here is CASRPGTGGNQPQHF. DNA of the CDR3: TGTGCCAGCAGACCCGGGACAGGGGGCAATCAGCCCCAGCATTTT.

The chain is built from TRBV20-1 and TRBJ2-3, with no clear D. CDR1 and CDR2 (germline): DFQATT, SNEGSKA (reference sequence). V shed 1 base and J shed 6 bases, with 5 bases lying between them. CDR3 length equals 11 residues. The chain's CDR3 is CSARGPDTQYF. The CDR3 DNA reads TGCAGTGCTAGAGGGCCGGATACGCAGTATTTT.